The T cell receptor (beta chain) described here comes from a study of T cell responses to AZD1222 COVID-19 vaccine. Study background: Researchers grouped second doses given at about 4 or about 12 weeks into one pool. General study points: Two AZD1222 doses significantly raised spike-specific TCR breadth and depth over controls.

Assay used: immunoSEQ multiplex PCR; TCRdb lists only in-frame clones, some missing. The table shows about 150,000 clones, with over 90% occurring only once. CDR1 and CDR2 (germline): MRHNA, SNTAGT. Trimming removed 0 bases from V and 6 bases from J, with 9 bases in between. The CDR3 is made up of 14 amino acids. With regard to this clone: Its antigen is unknown.

V is TRBV6-4 and J is TRBJ2-1; no firm D call. The sequences come from peripheral blood, collected on day 0 of AZD1222 vaccination. The receptor's source is an adult in good health. CDR3 bases: TGTGCCAGCAGTGACTCCCCTGCTTCCAATGAGCAGTTCTTC. It translates to CASSDSPASNEQFF.